This passage covers 2 T cell receptor beta chains from one sample sequenced in a study of long-term antiretroviral therapy in people with HIV. Running of the v3.0 immunoSEQ assay took place at survey level. Assay: immunoSEQ multiplex PCR; the TCRdb copy retains only in-frame clones and omits some. The sample lists about 20,000 clones, roughly 86% occurring once. The source material was unsorted PBMCs, sampled 2.6 years after starting antiretroviral therapy. These TCRs come from a woman aged 45-59 years with HIV.

This clone has more than one count but fewer than ten. The chain is built from TRBV29-1 and TRBJ2-7; the match to TRBD2 covers 13 bases. The V gene end was trimmed by 4 bases and the J gene end by 5 bases; junction bases not matched to a gene: 11. The germline V gene encodes CDR1 SQVTM and CDR2 ANQGSEA. The CDR3 spans 16 residues. The CDR3 loop reads CSVAEGPGLAGNEQYF. CDR3 coding DNA: TGCAGCGTTGCAGAAGGACCGGGACTAGCGGGAAACGAGCAGTACTTC.

This chain joins TRBV5-5 and TRBJ2-7; D unresolved. The CDR3 is made up of 17 amino acids. V was trimmed by 4 bases and J by 2 bases, leaving 22 bases between them. Germline assignment: CDR1 SGHKS and CDR2 YYEKEE (reference sequence). CDR3 sequence reads: CASSPEVGAVGTYEQYF. The CDR3 bases are TGTGCCAGCAGCCCCGAGGTAGGCGCGGTTGGTACCTACGAGCAGTACTTC. Drawing the rest from reference TRBV5-5 and TRBJ2-7, the complete variable domain is DAGVTQSPTHLIKTRGQQVTLRCSPISGHKSVSWYQQVLGQGPQFIFQYYEKEERGRGNFPDRFSARQFPNYSSELNVNALLLGDSALYLCASSPEVGAVGTYEQYFGPGTRLTVT.